Listed below are T cell receptor beta chains from one sample, sequenced in a study of blood T cell repertoires in COVID-19. Repertoires were generated with immunoSEQ multiplex PCR, while TCRdb's copy carries only in-frame clones and drops some. The table shows some 250,000 clones, with more than 70% occurring only once. The sample taken for sequencing was peripheral blood. The receptors originated from a woman between 35 and 50 years old who had recovered from COVID-19. CDR3s include the opening cysteine and the closing phenylalanine or tryptophan. The D gene is left open where the match is weak. For some rows the clone size is stated as once, few or many, or as a class when expanded; others skip it.

j_call	cdr3_length	d_call	clone_size	v_call	cdr3_aa	cdr3_nt
TRBJ1-2	15	NA	NA	TRBV9	CASSPKGGANYGYTF	TGTGCCAGCAGCCCAAAAGGGGGAGCTAACTATGGCTACACCTTC
TRBJ1-1	16	TRBD1	NA	TRBV4-3	CPRSHGGGTENTEAFF	TGCCCCCGCAGCCACGGGGGGGGGACAGAGAACACTGAAGCTTTCTTT
TRBJ1-4	18	NA	NA	TRBV7-2	CASSLRGAWVATNEKLFF	TGTGCCAGCAGCCTCAGGGGAGCGTGGGTTGCAACTAATGAAAAACTGTTTTTT
TRBJ1-1	14	NA	NA	TRBV7-2	CASSPSGRYTEAFF	TGTGCCAGCAGCCCCAGTGGGAGGTACACTGAAGCTTTCTTT
TRBJ1-2	14	NA	NA	TRBV6-5	CASTSGRINYGYTF	TGTGCCAGCACCTCAGGGCGAATAAACTATGGCTACACCTTC
TRBJ2-1	16	TRBD2	NA	TRBV5-1	CASSFLSSGRSNEQFF	TGCGCCAGCAGCTTTCTATCTAGCGGGAGGAGCAATGAGCAGTTCTTC
TRBJ2-5	14	NA	NA	TRBV5-1	CASSRTAPQETQYF	TGCGCCAGCAGCCGGACAGCGCCCCAAGAGACCCAGTACTTC
TRBJ2-2	14	TRBD1	NA	TRBV12-5	CASGPGQVTGELFF	TGTGCTAGTGGTCCGGGACAGGTCACCGGGGAGCTGTTTTTT
TRBJ2-1	15	TRBD1	once	TRBV4-1	CASSPPGQGYNEQFF	TGCGCCAGCAGCCCGCCGGGACAGGGGTACAATGAGCAGTTCTTC
TRBJ2-6	17	TRBD1	NA	TRBV19	CASTRTGGSSGANVLTF	TGTGCCAGTACCCGGACAGGGGGGAGCTCTGGGGCCAACGTCCTGACTTTC
TRBJ1-2	17	TRBD1	once	TRBV5-1	CASSYSGRGPLGYGYTF	TGCGCCAGCAGCTACAGTGGCAGGGGGCCCCTAGGGTATGGCTACACCTTC
TRBJ1-2	14	NA	NA	TRBV11-2	CASTPRTATYGYTF	TGTGCCAGCACCCCGCGGACAGCCACCTATGGCTACACCTTC
TRBJ1-2	12	NA	once	TRBV6-5	CASSQFLYGYTF	TGTGCCAGCAGCCAGTTCCTCTATGGCTACACCTTC
TRBJ2-1	14	TRBD2	NA	TRBV3-1/TRBV3-2	CASSRLAGGNEQFF	TGTGCCAGCAGCAGACTAGCGGGAGGAAATGAGCAGTTCTTC
TRBJ2-7	15	NA	NA	TRBV27	CASSRRQDPTYEQYF	TGTGCCAGCAGTCGACGACAGGATCCCACCTACGAGCAGTACTTC
TRBJ1-3	16	TRBD1	NA	TRBV4-1	CASSQDATGAGNTIYF	TGCGCCAGCAGCCAAGATGCTACAGGGGCTGGAAACACCATATATTTT
TRBJ2-1	11	NA	few	TRBV20-1	CSARGNNEQFF	TGCAGTGCTAGAGGTAACAATGAGCAGTTCTTC
TRBJ2-6	15	TRBD1	NA	TRBV29-1	CSVSDRGSGANVLTF	TGCAGCGTTTCCGACAGGGGCTCTGGGGCCAACGTCCTGACTTTC
TRBJ1-5	12	NA	NA	TRBV7-2	CASSPQGGPQHF	TGTGCCAGCAGCCCCCAGGGTGGGCCCCAGCATTTT
TRBJ2-5	14	TRBD2	NA	TRBV13	CASSPEPGGETQYF	TGTGCCAGCAGCCCCGAACCCGGGGGGGAGACCCAGTACTTC
TRBJ1-3	18	NA	NA	TRBV7-8	CASSLISRLPSSGNTIYF	TGTGCCAGCAGCTTAATTAGTCGACTGCCGAGCTCTGGAAACACCATATATTTT
TRBJ1-1	13	TRBD1	NA	TRBV10-3	CATGQGLNTEAFF	TGTGCCACCGGACAGGGGTTGAACACTGAAGCTTTCTTT
TRBJ1-2	15	TRBD1	NA	TRBV5-5	CASSLIGTAAEGYTF	TGTGCCAGCAGCTTGATTGGGACAGCAGCTGAGGGCTACACCTTC
TRBJ1-1	11	NA	NA	TRBV30	CAWSVLAEAFF	TGTGCCTGGAGTGTACTCGCTGAAGCTTTCTTT
TRBJ1-1	12	NA	NA	TRBV24-1	CATSDPRDEAFF	TGTGCCACCAGTGATCCCAGGGATGAAGCTTTCTTT
TRBJ2-3	18	NA	NA	TRBV7-2	CASSLAGRGTSLTDTQYF	TGTGCCAGCAGCTTAGCGGGGAGGGGGACATCCCTCACAGATACGCAGTATTTT
TRBJ1-2	17	TRBD1	NA	TRBV4-1	CASSQVLGTGDRWGYTF	TGCGCCAGCAGCCAAGTCCTGGGTACAGGGGACCGATGGGGCTACACCTTC